A selection of T cell receptor beta chains follows, all from one sample in a study of OX40 agonist ivuxolimab in advanced cancers. Clones were read by immunoSEQ multiplex PCR, and TCRdb kept only the in-frame ones, dropping some. The sample yields nearly 80,000 clones, roughly 87% seen once. Here the sequenced sample was CD4+ or CD8+ T cells sorted from blood, taken in a trial of the OX40 agonist ivuxolimab. The receptor source for this set is an adult with an advanced solid tumor such as melanoma, head and neck, liver or kidney cancer. Both conserved end residues are part of each CDR3. D genes are given only for firm matches. Some rows mark clone size as missing; the rest say once, few, many or name a class of expanded clone.

V gene	D gene	clone size	J gene	CDR3 DNA	CDR3 protein
TRBV11-2	NA	NA	TRBJ2-1	TGTGCCAGCAGCTTACAAACGTATAGTGAGCAGTTCTTC	CASSLQTYSEQFF
TRBV5-4	NA	NA	TRBJ1-1	TGTGCCAGCAGGGCTTGGGGAAGAACTGAAGCTTTCTTT	CASRAWGRTEAFF
TRBV7-9	NA	NA	TRBJ2-1	TGTGCCAGCAGCTTAGAGATCGGGTACAATGAGCAGTTCTTC	CASSLEIGYNEQFF
TRBV27	NA	NA	TRBJ1-2	TGTGCCAGCAGCGTCGCGGGGGCGTCCTCCCTAAACTATGGCTACACCTTC	CASSVAGASSLNYGYTF
TRBV7-6	NA	NA	TRBJ2-5	TGTGCCAGCAGCCGACGACGTTATGAGACCCAGTACTTC	CASSRRRYETQYF
TRBV2	NA	once	TRBJ2-3	TGTGCCAGCGCCGGGCGTCAAACAGATACGCAGTATTTT	CASAGRQTDTQYF
TRBV19	TRBD1	NA	TRBJ2-4	TGTGCCAGTTCCGGACAGGGTAACGACATTCAGTACTTC	CASSGQGNDIQYF
TRBV6-1	NA	NA	TRBJ2-7	TGTGCCAGCAGTGAAGTAGCAGGTGTAAACGAGCAGTACTTC	CASSEVAGVNEQYF
TRBV28	NA	NA	TRBJ1-1	TGTGCCAGCAGTTTAGGGCTAGGGAGCACTGAAGCTTTCTTT	CASSLGLGSTEAFF
TRBV15	NA	NA	TRBJ2-3	TGTGCCACCAGCAGAGGACTAGAAGCAGATACGCAGTATTTT	CATSRGLEADTQYF